A single sample is the source of the 8 T cell receptor beta chains below, sequenced in a study. TCRdb re-called the 5' RACE reads with MiXCR, one entry per CDR3 protein. The sample lists around 50,000 distinct CDR3 sequences; about a sixth were seen once. Sequenced: naive CD4+ T cells sorted from blood. Subset reported: naive CD4+ T cells, CD4+CD45RA+CD25-. The receptors originated from a female donor with breast cancer.

About this clonotype itself: The final CDR3 position lacks the conserved phenylalanine or tryptophan, pointing to a likely read error. CDR3 region: CASSLGAGLAGTGELFS. The CDR3 DNA follows: TGTGCCAGCAGCTTAGGTGCGGGACTAGCGGGAACCGGGGAGCTGTTTTCT. The V call is TRBV7-8, the J call TRBJ2-2; 13 nucleotides agree with TRBD2. CDR3 length: 17 residues. Germline V gives CDR1 SGHVS, CDR2 FQNEAQ. The V segment lost 1 base and the J segment 5 bases; nucleotides outside the gene matches: 4.

This clonotype was detected only a few times. The V gene is TRBV5-1, the J gene TRBJ2-7, with TRBD2 matching 14 bases. CDR1 is SGHRS and CDR2 is YFSETQ in the germline V gene. This CDR3 has 19 amino acids. The junction had 8 bases not matched to a gene; V was cut back by 0 bases and J by 0 bases. In nucleotides, the CDR3 is TGCGCCAGCAGCTTGGCCGGGGGACTAGCGGGAGCAGGCTCCTACGAGCAGTACTTC. Translated: CASSLAGGLAGAGSYEQYF.

V is TRBV27 and J is TRBJ2-4, with D perhaps matching TRBD1 or TRBD2 (5 bases each). Germline V gene lookup returns CDR1 MNHEY and CDR2 SMNVEV (reference sequence). The CDR3 length is 14 residues. V gave up 5 bases and J gave up 8 bases, with 16 bases separating them. The CDR3 nucleotides read TGTGCCAGCAGTCTTCAGGGCCCGAGGGACATTCAGTACTTC. This codes for CASSLQGPRDIQYF.

This clonotype was found a few times. The chain employs TRBV7-6 and TRBJ2-2; D is possibly TRBD1 (5 bases). Germline V gene data show CDR1 as SGHVS and CDR2 as FNYEAQ. Trimming stripped 4 bases from V and 1 base from J, with 10 bases between. CDR3 length: 15 residues. The CDR3 is CASSSYQGNTGELFF. DNA of the CDR3: TGTGCCAGCAGCTCATACCAGGGGAACACCGGGGAGCTGTTTTTT.

The gene calls are TRBV7-2 and TRBJ2-3, with D uncertain. CDR1 SGHTA and CDR2 FQGNSA come from the germline V gene. CDR3 length equals 15 residues. Between the trimmed V and J ends, which lost 3 bases and 2 bases, there was a span of 12 bases. Written as DNA, the CDR3 is TGTGCCAGCAGCTTCCGTGCCAGTTACACAGATACGCAGTATTTT. Residues: CASSFRASYTDTQYF.

This clonotype came up many times. This chain connects TRBV4-1 to TRBJ1-1; no clear D gene. Germline-derived CDR1 and CDR2 are MGHRA and YSYEKL. CDR3 size: 14 residues. V was pared by 5 bases and J by 0 bases, with 10 bases between. The CDR3, as DNA: TGCGCCAGCAGCTCCCTCGCCGTGAACACTGAAGCTTTCTTT. Translating it yields CASSSLAVNTEAFF.

J is TRBJ2-3 and V is TRBV29-1, with 10 bases matching TRBD2. The V and J ends lost 7 bases and 4 bases, in that order; junction bases with no gene match: 11. This CDR3 contains 15 residues. CDR1 SQVTM and CDR2 ANQGSEA come from the germline V gene. CDR3 in DNA: TGCAGCGCCGAGATGTCAGCGGGGGGGGCAGATACGCAGTATTTT. This sequence encodes CSAEMSAGGADTQYF.

This clonotype was seen more than once but under ten times. This rearrangement joins TRBV7-9 to TRBJ2-7; no reliable D call. Trimming left V 2 bases short and J 2 bases short, with 4 bases between. The CDR3 has 12 amino acids. Germline CDR1 is SEHNR and CDR2 is FQNEAQ (reference sequence). CDR3 sequence reads: CASSLLAYEQYF. CDR3 sequence (DNA): TGTGCCAGCAGCTTATTGGCCTACGAGCAGTACTTC.